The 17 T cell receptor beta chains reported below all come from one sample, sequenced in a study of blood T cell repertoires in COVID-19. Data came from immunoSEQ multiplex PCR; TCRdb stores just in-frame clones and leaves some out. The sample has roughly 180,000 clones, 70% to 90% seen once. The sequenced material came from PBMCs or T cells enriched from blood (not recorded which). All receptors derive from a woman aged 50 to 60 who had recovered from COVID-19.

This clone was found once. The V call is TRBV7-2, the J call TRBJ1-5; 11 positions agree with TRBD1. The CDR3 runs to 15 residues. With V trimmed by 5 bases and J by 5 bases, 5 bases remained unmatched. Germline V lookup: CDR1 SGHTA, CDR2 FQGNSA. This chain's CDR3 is CASSLWTGGDQPQHF. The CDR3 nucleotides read TGTGCCAGCAGCCTTTGGACAGGGGGCGATCAGCCCCAGCATTTT.

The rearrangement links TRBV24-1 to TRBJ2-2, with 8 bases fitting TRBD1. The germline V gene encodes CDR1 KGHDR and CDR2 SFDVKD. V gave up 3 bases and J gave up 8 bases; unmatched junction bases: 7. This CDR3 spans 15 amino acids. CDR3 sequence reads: CATSDPRTGSGELFF. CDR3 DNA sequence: TGTGCCACCAGTGATCCAAGGACAGGGTCTGGGGAGCTGTTTTTT.

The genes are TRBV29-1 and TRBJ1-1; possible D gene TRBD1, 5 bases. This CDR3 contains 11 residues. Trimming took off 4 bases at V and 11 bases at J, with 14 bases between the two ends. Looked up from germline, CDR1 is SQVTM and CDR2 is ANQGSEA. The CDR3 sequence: CSVVPGGDAFF. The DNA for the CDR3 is TGCAGCGTTGTACCGGGGGGGGACGCTTTCTTT.

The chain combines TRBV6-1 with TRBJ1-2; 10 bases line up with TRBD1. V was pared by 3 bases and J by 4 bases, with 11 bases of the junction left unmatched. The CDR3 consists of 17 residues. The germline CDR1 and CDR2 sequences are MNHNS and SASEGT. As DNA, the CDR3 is TGTGCCAGCAGTGAGGGTGTTGGGACAGGGGATAGCTATGGCTACACCTTC. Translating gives CASSEGVGTGDSYGYTF.

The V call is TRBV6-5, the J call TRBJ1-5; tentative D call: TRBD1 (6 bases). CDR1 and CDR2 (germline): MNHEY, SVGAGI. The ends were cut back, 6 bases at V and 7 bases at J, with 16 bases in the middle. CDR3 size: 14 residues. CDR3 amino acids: CASSPDRPGQPQHF. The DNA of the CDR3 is TGTGCCAGCAGCCCCGACAGGCCGGGGCAGCCCCAGCATTTT.

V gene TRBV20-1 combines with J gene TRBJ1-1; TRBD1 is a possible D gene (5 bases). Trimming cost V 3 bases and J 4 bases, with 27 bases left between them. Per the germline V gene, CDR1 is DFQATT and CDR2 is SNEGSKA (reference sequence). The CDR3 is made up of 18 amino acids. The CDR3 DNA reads TGCAGTGCTAGTTTATTGTTTATGGGAGACAGCGGGGGCACTGAAGCTTTCTTT. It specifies CSASLLFMGDSGGTEAFF.

DNA for the CDR3: TGTGCAAGTCGCTTAGGGGCTAGCGGGAACCTCCTTGAGCAGTTCTTC. It specifies CASRLGASGNLLEQFF. V gene TRBV12-2 combines with J gene TRBJ2-1; the table calls TRBD2, which could not be checked here. TRBV12-2 is noted as a pseudogene. The CDR3 contains 16 residues.

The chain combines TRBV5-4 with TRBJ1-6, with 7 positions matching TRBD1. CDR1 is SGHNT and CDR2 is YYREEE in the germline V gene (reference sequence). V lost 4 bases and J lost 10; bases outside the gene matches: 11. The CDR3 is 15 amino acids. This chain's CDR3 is CASSGWDSPSSPLHF. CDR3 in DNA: TGTGCCAGCAGCGGGTGGGACAGCCCGTCGTCACCCCTCCACTTT.

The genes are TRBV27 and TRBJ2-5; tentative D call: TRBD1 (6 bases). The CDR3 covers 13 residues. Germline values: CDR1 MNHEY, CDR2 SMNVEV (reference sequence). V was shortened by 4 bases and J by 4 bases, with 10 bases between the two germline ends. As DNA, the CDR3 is TGTGCCAGCAGTTACAGGGCACGAGAGACCCAGTACTTC. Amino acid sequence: CASSYRARETQYF.

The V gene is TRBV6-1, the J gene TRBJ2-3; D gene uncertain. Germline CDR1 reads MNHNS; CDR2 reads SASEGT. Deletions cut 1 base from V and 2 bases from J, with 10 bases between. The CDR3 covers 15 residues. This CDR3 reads CASSEGFGSTDTQYF. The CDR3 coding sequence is TGTGCCAGCAGTGAAGGTTTTGGCTCCACAGATACGCAGTATTTT.

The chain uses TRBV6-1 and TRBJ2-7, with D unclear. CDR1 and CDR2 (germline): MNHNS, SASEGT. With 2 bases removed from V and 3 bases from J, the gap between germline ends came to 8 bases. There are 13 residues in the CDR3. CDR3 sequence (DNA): TGTGCCAGCAGTGAAAGGCGGATCTACGAGCAGTACGTC. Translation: CASSERRIYEQYV.

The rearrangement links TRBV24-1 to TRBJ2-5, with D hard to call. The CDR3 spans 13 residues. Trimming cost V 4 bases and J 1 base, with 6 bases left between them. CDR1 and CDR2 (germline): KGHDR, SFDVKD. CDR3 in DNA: TGTGCCACCAGTGACCCATCCCAAGAGACCCAGTACTTC. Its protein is CATSDPSQETQYF.

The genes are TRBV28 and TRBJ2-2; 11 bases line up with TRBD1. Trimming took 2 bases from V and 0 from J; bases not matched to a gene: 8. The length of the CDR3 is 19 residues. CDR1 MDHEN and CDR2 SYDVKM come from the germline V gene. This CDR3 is CASSLGQGAKYSNTGELFF. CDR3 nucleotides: TGTGCCAGCAGTTTAGGACAGGGGGCTAAGTACTCGAACACCGGGGAGCTGTTTTTT.

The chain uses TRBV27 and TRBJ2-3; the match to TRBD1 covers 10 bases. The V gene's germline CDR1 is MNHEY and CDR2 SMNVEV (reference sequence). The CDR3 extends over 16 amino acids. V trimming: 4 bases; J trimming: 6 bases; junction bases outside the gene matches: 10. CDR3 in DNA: TGTGCCAGCAGTTCAATTCCGGGACAGGGGACCGATACGCAGTATTTT. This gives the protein CASSSIPGQGTDTQYF.

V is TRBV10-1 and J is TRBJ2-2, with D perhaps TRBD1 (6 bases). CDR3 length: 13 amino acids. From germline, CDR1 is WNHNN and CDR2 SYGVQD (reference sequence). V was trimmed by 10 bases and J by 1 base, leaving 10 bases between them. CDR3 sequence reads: CAITTGNTGELFF. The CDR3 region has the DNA TGCGCCATCACGACAGGGAACACCGGGGAGCTGTTTTTT.

The CDR3 sequence is CASSQDGSWASNGYTF. The CDR3 nucleotides read TGTGCCAGCAGCCAAGATGGGAGTTGGGCATCAAATGGCTACACCTTC. The chain has TRBV14 and TRBJ1-2; D gene uncertain. Trimming took off 0 bases at V and 6 bases at J, with 17 bases between the two ends. This CDR3 has 16 residues. Germline V gives CDR1 SGHDN, CDR2 FVKESK.

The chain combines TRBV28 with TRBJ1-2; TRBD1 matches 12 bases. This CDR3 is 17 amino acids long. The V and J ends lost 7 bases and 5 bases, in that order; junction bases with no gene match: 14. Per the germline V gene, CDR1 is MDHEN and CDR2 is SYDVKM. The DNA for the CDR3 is TGTGCCAGCACCCTTCTTTGGCGGGGACAGGGGGCTTATGGCTACACCTTC. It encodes CASTLLWRGQGAYGYTF.